The subject of this entry is one TCR beta chain. Profiling relied on immunoSEQ multiplex PCR, and the TCRdb table lists in-frame clones only, not all of them. The top ten clones hold around 1% of a sample with fewer than 350,000 clones, over 75% of them seen once. These data come from a study of blood T cell repertoires in COVID-19. The CDR3 sequence is 16 residues long. Trimming removed 3 bases from V and 6 bases from J; junction bases left unmatched: 8. CDR1 is SGDLS and CDR2 is YYNGEE in the germline V gene. The rearrangement links TRBV9 to TRBJ2-1; 11 bases fit TRBD2. Sequenced input: PBMCs or T cells enriched from blood (not recorded which). The source is a woman in her 30s who had recovered from COVID-19. DNA for the CDR3: TGTGCCAGCAGCGCCCCACTAGCGGGAGTGCGCAATGAGCAGTTCTTC. Protein product: CASSAPLAGVRNEQFF.